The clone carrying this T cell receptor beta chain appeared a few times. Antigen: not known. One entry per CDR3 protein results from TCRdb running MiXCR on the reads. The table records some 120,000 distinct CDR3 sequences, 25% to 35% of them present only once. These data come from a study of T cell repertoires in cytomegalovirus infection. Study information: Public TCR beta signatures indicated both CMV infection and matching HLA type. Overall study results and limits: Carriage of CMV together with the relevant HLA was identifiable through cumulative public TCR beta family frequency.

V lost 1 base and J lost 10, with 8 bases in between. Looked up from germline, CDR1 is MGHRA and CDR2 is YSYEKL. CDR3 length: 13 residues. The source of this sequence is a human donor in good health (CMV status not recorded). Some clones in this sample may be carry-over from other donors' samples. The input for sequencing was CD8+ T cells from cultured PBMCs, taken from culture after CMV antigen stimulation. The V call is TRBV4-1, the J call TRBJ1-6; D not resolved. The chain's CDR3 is CASSQGVASPLHF. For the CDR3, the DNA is TGCGCCAGCAGCCAAGGGGTAGCCTCACCCCTCCACTTT.